This T cell receptor (beta chain) was recorded in a study of PD-1 blockade in classical Hodgkin lymphoma. Time point described: cycle 4 day 1 (C4D1), after less than 7 weeks of nivolumab. Each patient experienced a relapse that followed autologous stem cell transplantation, and brentuximab vedotin exposure varied. TCRdb keeps only in-frame clones here, not all; method: immunoSEQ multiplex PCR. The repertoire holds 100,000 or so clones, with over 85% as singletons. The V gene's germline CDR1 is SEHNR and CDR2 FQNEAQ (reference sequence). The CDR3 consists of 15 residues. Trimming at V came to 5 bases and at J to 2 bases, leaving 5 bases not matched to a gene.

The receptor was derived from a human donor with classical Hodgkin lymphoma. This specimen was peripheral blood mononuclear cells (PBMCs), taken before the fourth cycle of nivolumab. This sequence joins TRBV7-9 and TRBJ1-4, with TRBD1 matching 7 bases. The CDR3: CASSPATGTNEKLFF. CDR3 nucleotides: TGTGCCAGCAGCCCGGCGACAGGGACTAATGAAAAACTGTTTTTT. The variable domain in full, with the rest retrieved from reference TRBV7-9 and TRBJ1-4, is DTGVSQNPRHKITKRGQNVTFRCDPISEHNRLYWYRQTLGQGPEFLTYFQNEAQLEKSRLLSDRFSAERPKGSFSTLEIQRTEQGDSAMYLCASSPATGTNEKLFFGSGTQLSVL.